A selection of T cell receptor beta chains follows, all from one sample in a study of blood T cell repertoires in COVID-19. Produced via immunoSEQ multiplex PCR; TCRdb's table is partial and in-frame only. The sample lists a few hundred thousand clones, 85% seen once, with 3% to 4% in the top ten. Sequenced input: peripheral blood. These receptor sequences come from a woman aged 18-29 years with acute or convalescent COVID-19. CDR3s include the opening cysteine and the closing phenylalanine or tryptophan. D genes are given only for firm matches. The listing skips clone size in some rows; elsewhere it reads once, few, many or a size class.

-,TRBJ1-2,TRBV21-1,-,CASSKDSYGYTF,TGTGCCAGCAGCAAAGACAGCTATGGCTACACCTTC
TRBD1,TRBJ2-7,TRBV7-9,-,CASNREGAGEYEQYF,TGTGCCAGCAACCGAGAGGGGGCAGGGGAGTACGAGCAGTACTTC
-,TRBJ1-5,TRBV6-5,-,CASTVDWGAQHF,TGTGCCAGCACAGTAGACTGGGGGGCCCAGCATTTT
-,TRBJ1-2,TRBV30,-,CAWSVQVPYGYTF,TGTGCCTGGAGTGTACAGGTGCCCTATGGCTACACCTTC
TRBD2,TRBJ2-2,TRBV5-5,-,CASSLQGSGRLDTGELFF,TGTGCCAGCAGCCTACAGGGCAGCGGGAGGCTGGACACCGGGGAGCTGTTTTTT
-,TRBJ1-1,TRBV12-3/TRBV12-4,once,CASSFSGGTEAFF,TGTGCCAGCAGTTTTTCGGGGGGCACTGAAGCTTTCTTT
-,TRBJ1-4,TRBV15,-,CATSISTWGVGEKLFF,TGTGCCACCAGCATCTCCACCTGGGGAGTTGGAGAAAAACTGTTTTTT
-,TRBJ1-1,TRBV3-1/TRBV3-2,-,CASSQVSREAFF,TGTGCCAGCAGCCAAGTGTCCAGGGAAGCTTTCTTT
-,TRBJ2-3,TRBV29-1,-,CSAQRADTQYF,TGCAGCGCCCAGCGCGCGGATACGCAGTATTTT
TRBD1,TRBJ1-5,TRBV29-1,-,CSVSGQENQPQHF,TGCAGCGTTTCTGGACAGGAGAATCAGCCCCAGCATTTT
-,TRBJ1-5,TRBV7-3,few,CASSQGAGQPQHF,TGTGCCAGCAGCCAGGGAGCGGGTCAGCCCCAGCATTTT
-,TRBJ1-1,TRBV7-3,-,CASSFGVLGNTEAFF,TGTGCCAGCAGTTTCGGGGTCCTCGGAAACACTGAAGCTTTCTTT
TRBD1,TRBJ1-1,TRBV29-1,-,CSVVQGWGNTEAFF,TGCAGCGTTGTACAGGGGTGGGGGAACACTGAAGCTTTCTTT
-,TRBJ1-5,TRBV2,-,CASRVGGALGNQPQHF,TGTGCCAGCAGGGTTGGGGGGGCCCTAGGCAATCAGCCCCAGCATTTT
TRBD1,TRBJ1-1,TRBV28,-,CASSLSYRGGSGAFF,TGTGCCAGCAGTTTATCCTACAGGGGTGGGTCGGGAGCTTTCTTT
TRBD1,TRBJ2-7,TRBV5-1,-,CASSGDRGEQYF,TGCGCCAGCAGCGGCGACAGGGGCGAGCAGTACTTC
-,TRBJ1-2,TRBV4-1,-,CASSQYTDSQYGYTF,TGCGCCAGCAGCCAATATACGGACAGTCAATATGGCTACACCTTC
-,TRBJ1-6,TRBV30,-,CAWRDRPNSPLHF,TGTGCCTGGAGGGACAGACCTAATTCACCCCTCCACTTT
TRBD1,TRBJ1-5,TRBV2,-,CASRVDRSNQPQHF,TGTGCCAGCAGAGTGGACAGGAGCAATCAGCCCCAGCATTTT
-,TRBJ1-1,TRBV7-8,-,CASSSDPGQGKTEAFF,TGTGCCAGCAGCTCCGACCCTGGGCAGGGAAAAACTGAAGCTTTCTTT
-,TRBJ2-1,TRBV10-2,-,CASRDFPDEQFF,TGCGCCAGCAGGGACTTCCCGGATGAGCAGTTCTTC
TRBD2,TRBJ2-1,TRBV14,-,CASNLGLAGYNEQFF,TGTGCCAGCAACCTCGGACTAGCCGGGTACAATGAGCAGTTCTTC
TRBD1,TRBJ1-2,TRBV24-1,-,CATSDYGTDGSYGYTF,TGTGCCACCAGTGATTACGGGACAGACGGGTCGTATGGCTACACCTTC
TRBD1,TRBJ1-1,TRBV27,-,CASSRQGNTEAFF,TGTGCCAGCAGTAGACAGGGAAACACTGAAGCTTTCTTT
TRBD2,TRBJ2-1,TRBV5-6,-,CATSELAGASSYNEQFF,TGTGCCACCTCGGAACTAGCGGGAGCTTCCTCCTACAATGAGCAGTTCTTC
TRBD1,TRBJ1-5,TRBV19,many,CASTSLDRANQPQHF,TGTGCCAGTACCTCGCTGGACAGGGCCAATCAGCCCCAGCATTTT
-,TRBJ1-6,TRBV5-6,-,CASAPVAVNSPLHF,TGTGCCAGCGCCCCCGTGGCAGTTAATTCACCCCTCCACTTT
-,TRBJ1-4,TRBV9,once,CASSTGGRINEKLFF,TGTGCCAGCAGCACTGGGGGCAGAATAAATGAAAAACTGTTTTTT
-,TRBJ2-1,TRBV25-1,-,CASSDPRLVPFF,TGTGCCAGCAGTGATCCCAGACTAGTACCGTTCTTC
TRBD2,TRBJ2-1,TRBV11-2,-,CASSSTRLAGAGNEQFF,TGTGCCAGCAGCTCTACTCGACTAGCGGGAGCGGGGAATGAGCAGTTCTTC